This T cell receptor (beta chain) was identified during a study of control samples from healthy donors and cancer patients. The CDR3 is 14 amino acids. V lost 1 base, J lost 8 bases, and 9 bases lay in between. Germline V gene sequence: CDR1 MNHNS, CDR2 SASEGT. This clone was observed a few times. Assay: immunoSEQ multiplex PCR; the TCRdb copy retains only in-frame clones and omits some. The sample lists fewer than 150,000 clones; approximately 92% were seen once. Sequenced material: blood. This chain joins TRBV6-1 and TRBJ1-6; TRBD1 might be the D (5 bases). The TCR comes from a man between 18 and 29 years old in good health. CDR3 sequence reads: CASSEVRAYSPLHF. The CDR3 DNA reads as TGTGCCAGCAGTGAAGTCAGGGCCTATTCACCCCTCCACTTT.